The 14 T cell receptor beta chains below were found in one sample sequenced in a study of beta chain features in type 1 diabetes. All of the isolated RNA was reverse transcribed, so expressed TCRB transcripts were sequenced. Repertoires were generated with immunoSEQ multiplex PCR, while TCRdb's copy carries only in-frame clones and drops some. The sample holds 250,000 to 400,000 clones, around 15% seen once. The sample comprised central memory CD4+ T cells from blood. The receptors here all came from a man aged 25-45 years in good health.

This clone came up many times. This chain links TRBV7-2 with TRBJ2-1; D is undetermined. The CDR3 runs to 15 residues. V was trimmed by 7 bases and J by 4 bases, leaving 17 bases between them. Germline V gene sequence: CDR1 SGHTA, CDR2 FQGNSA. The CDR3 loop is CASIQRGGRYNEQFF. DNA for the CDR3: TGTGCCAGCATCCAACGAGGTGGGCGATACAATGAGCAGTTCTTC.

CDR3 DNA sequence: TGTGCCACCAGCAGAGAACCAGGGGGAAATCAGCCCCAGCATTTT. As protein: CATSREPGGNQPQHF. The rearrangement uses TRBV15 and TRBJ1-5; 7 bases are shared with TRBD1. CDR1 is LNHNV and CDR2 is YYDKDF in the germline V gene (reference sequence). V lost 0 bases and J lost 4; bases outside the gene matches: 3. This CDR3 contains 15 residues.

The chain couples TRBV25-1 to TRBJ2-1; D is possibly TRBD1 or TRBD2 (5 bases each). Deletions cut 5 bases from V and 1 base from J, with 15 bases between. Germline V gene data show CDR1 as MGHDK and CDR2 as SYGVNS. The CDR3 is 16 residues long. The DNA for the CDR3 is TGTGCCAGCAGTCACCGGGACGGAAGATCCTACAATGAGCAGTTCTTC. Its protein is CASSHRDGRSYNEQFF.

This chain links TRBV11-3 with TRBJ1-1; D uncertain. Germline assignment: CDR1 SGHNT and CDR2 YENEEA. The V gene lost 2 bases and the J gene lost 2 bases, with 12 bases spanning the gap. CDR3 length equals 15 residues. CDR3: CASSLRGSSNTEAFF. Written as DNA, the CDR3 is TGTGCCAGCAGCTTACGAGGCAGCTCCAACACTGAAGCTTTCTTT.

This clone came up many times. This chain links TRBV10-3 with TRBJ1-2; 8 bases match TRBD1. Germline V gene sequence: CDR1 ENHRY, CDR2 SYGVKD. This CDR3 region has 13 residues. With 7 bases clipped from V and 2 bases from J, the junction kept 3 bases outside the gene matches. The CDR3 here is CAITRTGNYGYTF. The CDR3 DNA reads as TGTGCCATCACCCGGACAGGGAACTATGGCTACACCTTC.

As DNA, the CDR3 is TGTGCCAGCAGCTTACTCCAGAAAGAGACCCAGTACTTC. Its translation is CASSLLQKETQYF. This chain links TRBV7-6 with TRBJ2-5; D gene ambiguous. The CDR3 runs to 13 residues. The ends were cut back, 2 bases at V and 3 bases at J, with 7 bases in the middle. Germline V gene data show CDR1 as SGHVS and CDR2 as FNYEAQ.

V is TRBV5-1 and J is TRBJ2-6; no clear D gene. CDR1 is SGHRS, CDR2 YFSETQ, per germline. The CDR3 is made up of 14 amino acids. Trimming took 7 bases from V and 0 from J, leaving 8 bases between them. The CDR3 DNA sequence: TGCGCCAGCGTGGACGGCTCTGGGGCCAACGTCCTGACTTTC. It is translated as CASVDGSGANVLTF.

This clone was counted at least ten times. The J gene is TRBJ2-1, the V gene TRBV2, with TRBD2 matching over 10 bases. After removal of 6 bases from V and 3 bases from J, the junction contained 2 bases not matched to a gene. The CDR3 spans 14 residues. Germline V CDR1 and CDR2: SNHLY, FYNNEI. CDR3 DNA sequence: TGTGCCAGCAGGCCTAGCGGGGGCTACAATGAGCAGTTCTTC. Translation: CASRPSGGYNEQFF.

There are many counts of this clone. The chain combines TRBV10-3 with TRBJ2-1; TRBD2 agrees at 8 bases. The CDR3 has 16 residues. Germline values: CDR1 ENHRY, CDR2 SYGVKD. V lost 6 bases and J lost 5; bases outside the gene matches: 12. In DNA form, the CDR3 reads TGTGCCATCAGCTCTCCCCAGCGGGGGACCAACAATGAGCAGTTCTTC. Translated: CAISSPQRGTNNEQFF.

This rearrangement joins TRBV2 to TRBJ1-5, with TRBD1 matching 7 bases. V lost 8 bases, J lost 0 bases, and 4 bases stayed unmatched. Germline V gene lookup returns CDR1 SNHLY and CDR2 FYNNEI. The CDR3 loop spans 14 amino acids. In nucleotides, the CDR3 is TGTGCCAGCCAGGGGGGGACTAGCAATCAGCCCCAGCATTTT. Residues: CASQGGTSNQPQHF.

The chain uses TRBV6-1 and TRBJ1-4; D is perhaps TRBD1 (6 bases). This CDR3 is built from 15 residues. Germline CDR1 is MNHNS and CDR2 is SASEGT. V lost 6 bases, J lost 5 bases, and 16 bases lay in between. The CDR3 coding sequence is TGTGCCAGCAGGTCATGGGGGGCCGAAAATGAAAAACTGTTTTTT. Amino acids: CASRSWGAENEKLFF.

V and J are TRBV2 and TRBJ1-6; D gene uncertain. CDR1 SNHLY and CDR2 FYNNEI come from the germline V gene. Trimming stripped 6 bases from V and 9 bases from J, with 12 bases between. The CDR3 has 13 amino acids. DNA of the CDR3: TGTGCCAGCAGCAGAGAACTTCGTTCACCCCTCCACTTT. Translating it yields CASSRELRSPLHF.

The chain carries TRBV12-5 and TRBJ2-1; possibly TRBD1 for D (5 bases). Trimming stripped 5 bases from V and 5 bases from J, with 19 bases between. In germline, CDR1 is LGHNT, CDR2 FRNRAP. This CDR3 region has 16 residues. The CDR3 reads CASGINPQGQNNEQFF. The CDR3 nucleotides are TGTGCTAGTGGTATAAATCCTCAGGGCCAAAACAATGAGCAGTTCTTC.

A word on this clone: The same CDR3 arises from other DNA sequences in this sample as well. CDR3 sequence: CASSLLAGGTDTQYF. For the CDR3, the DNA is TGTGCCAGCAGCTTACTAGCGGGAGGCACAGATACGCAGTATTTT. The rearrangement links TRBV7-2 to TRBJ2-3, with 10 bases matching TRBD2. This CDR3 comprises 15 residues. The germline V gene encodes CDR1 SGHTA and CDR2 FQGNSA. The ends lost 2 bases at V and 1 base at J; junction bases unmatched: 0.